Shown below are 14 T cell receptor beta chains from a single sample sequenced in a study of shared clonotypes between healthy human individuals. TCRdb's table, derived via immunoSEQ multiplex PCR, lists solely in-frame clones and lacks some. The data contain some 2,500,000 clones, 85% to 95% of them singletons. Sequenced input: naive CD4+ T cells from PBMCs. Subset of the sample: CD45RA+ positively selected. Source of these receptors: a young man in good health. Some clones in this sample may be carry-over from other donors' samples.

J is TRBJ2-1 and V is TRBV5-4; tentatively, D is TRBD2 (6 bases). The CDR3 contains 17 residues. CDR1 SGHNT and CDR2 YYREEE come from the germline V gene (reference sequence). V gave up 3 bases and J gave up 0 bases, with 16 bases separating them. DNA of the CDR3: TGTGCCAGCAGCTCAATCTCGATAGCGGTCTCCTACAATGAGCAGTTCTTC. Protein sequence: CASSSISIAVSYNEQFF. The full variable domain, its missing parts supplied by reference TRBV5-4 and TRBJ2-1, is ETGVTQSPTHLIKTRGQQVTLRCSSQSGHNTVSWYQQALGQGPQFIFQYYREEENGRGNFPPRFSGLQFPNYSSELNVNALELDDSALYLCASSSISIAVSYNEQFFGPGTRLTVL.

This clone has a single count. Germline and junction disagree at one end, which may indicate a read error. This rearrangement joins TRBV6-1 to TRBJ2-1; D gene unclear. This CDR3 has 13 residues. CDR1 is MNHNS and CDR2 is SASEGT in the germline V gene. The DNA for the CDR3 is TGTGCCAGCAGTGAAGTATATAGAGACATCAGGCTCTTC. Translated: CASSEVYRDIRLF.

A note on this clone: Other DNA sequences in this specimen translate into the identical CDR3. The rearrangement joins TRBV28 to TRBJ2-7; D unclear. V lost 3 bases and J 4 bases, leaving 4 bases between the germline ends. Germline values: CDR1 MDHEN, CDR2 SYDVKM. The CDR3 is 11 residues long. The DNA of the CDR3 is TGTGCCAGCAGTTTGTGGTACGAGCAGTACTTC. Its translation: CASSLWYEQYF.

The V gene is TRBV30, the J gene TRBJ1-5; 7 bases fit TRBD1. Germline CDR1 and CDR2: GTSNPN and SVGIG (reference sequence). The ends lost 2 bases at V and 7 bases at J; junction bases unmatched: 5. CDR3 length: 13 residues. The DNA of the CDR3 is TGTGCCTGGAGTAACAGGGGCGGGCAGCCCCAGCATTTT. This encodes CAWSNRGGQPQHF.

The chain has TRBV9 and TRBJ2-7; 10 positions match TRBD2. The ends lost 3 bases at V and 0 bases at J; junction bases unmatched: 3. This CDR3 has 15 amino acids. Germline values: CDR1 SGDLS, CDR2 YYNGEE. The CDR3 nucleotides are TGTGCCAGCAGCGCGGGACTAGCGTCCTCCTACGAGCAGTACTTC. Protein product: CASSAGLASSYEQYF.

V and J are TRBV5-5 and TRBJ1-2; D might be TRBD1 (6 bases). CDR3 length equals 15 residues. Germline values: CDR1 SGHKS, CDR2 YYEKEE (reference sequence). Trimming cost V 3 bases and J 5 bases, with 17 bases left between them. CDR3: CASSSDLTGGYGYTF. CDR3 DNA sequence: TGTGCCAGCAGCTCAGACCTGACAGGAGGTTATGGCTACACCTTC. The variable domain in full, completed from reference TRBV5-5 and TRBJ1-2, reads DAGVTQSPTHLIKTRGQQVTLRCSPISGHKSVSWYQQVLGQGPQFIFQYYEKEERGRGNFPDRFSARQFPNYSSELNVNALLLGDSALYLCASSSDLTGGYGYTFGSGTRLTVV.

This chain connects TRBV5-1 to TRBJ2-7, with TRBD1 matching over 9 bases. The junction had 2 bases not matched to a gene; V was cut back by 0 bases and J by 1 base. This CDR3 has 15 residues. Germline values: CDR1 SGHRS, CDR2 YFSETQ. In nucleotides, the CDR3 is TGCGCCAGCAGCTTGGGGGACAGGGAGTCCTACGAGCAGTACTTC. Protein: CASSLGDRESYEQYF.

The rearrangement joins TRBV7-6 to TRBJ2-3; no clear D gene. Germline CDR1 and CDR2: SGHVS and FNYEAQ. The V gene lost 5 bases and the J gene lost 6 bases, with 15 bases spanning the gap. This CDR3 has 14 amino acids. The CDR3 is CASSLLPPEDTQYF. The CDR3 DNA follows: TGTGCCAGCAGCCTTTTGCCTCCTGAGGATACGCAGTATTTT.

The J gene is TRBJ2-7, the V gene TRBV15; 7 bases are a match to TRBD1. This CDR3 has 18 amino acids. The V and J ends lost 2 bases and 5 bases, in that order; junction bases with no gene match: 18. Germline lookup yields CDR1 LNHNV and CDR2 YYDKDF (reference sequence). The CDR3 bases are TGTGCCACCAGCAGAACATCAGACCTCGACAGGGCTTCCCACGAGCAGTACTTC. It codes for CATSRTSDLDRASHEQYF.

The chain recombines TRBV11-2 with TRBJ2-2, with D maybe TRBD1 (6 bases). Trimming took 5 bases from V and 2 from J, leaving 18 bases between them. Per the germline V gene, CDR1 is SGHAT and CDR2 is FQNNGV. The CDR3 covers 17 residues. CDR3 sequence: CASSRVHGTPNTGELFF. The DNA for the CDR3 is TGTGCCAGCAGCCGGGTCCACGGGACACCCAACACCGGGGAGCTGTTTTTT.

This sequence joins TRBV6-1 and TRBJ2-7; 7 bases align to TRBD2. The germline CDR1 and CDR2 sequences are MNHNS and SASEGT. Trimming removed 5 bases from V and 3 bases from J; junction bases left unmatched: 10. The CDR3 runs to 15 residues. In DNA form, the CDR3 reads TGTGCCAGCAGTCCCCGCGGGGGAGGCTACTACGAGCAGTACTTC. It translates to CASSPRGGGYYEQYF.

This chain connects TRBV7-3 to TRBJ1-1; D not certain. V was pared by 5 bases and J by 10 bases, with 14 bases between. The CDR3 spans 12 residues. Germline V gene lookup returns CDR1 SGHTA and CDR2 FQGTGA. CDR3: CASSRGSGRAFF. The DNA for the CDR3 is TGTGCCAGCAGCCGGGGATCCGGCCGAGCTTTCTTT.

This rearrangement joins TRBV4-1 to TRBJ2-3; D is uncertain. Trimming took off 0 bases at V and 4 bases at J, with 11 bases between the two ends. Germline V CDR1 and CDR2: MGHRA, YSYEKL. This CDR3 has 15 residues. In DNA form, the CDR3 reads TGCGCCAGCAGCCAAGATGGAATAGCCCCAGATACGCAGTATTTT. Translated: CASSQDGIAPDTQYF.

V usage is TRBV14 and J usage is TRBJ1-1, with D unclear. Germline CDR1 and CDR2: SGHDN and FVKESK. V lost 3 bases to trimming and J lost 1 base, with 15 bases between them. This CDR3 contains 16 residues. The DNA of the CDR3 is TGTGCCAGCAGCCAGTTTAAGTACATGGGGAACACTGAAGCTTTCTTT. Protein sequence: CASSQFKYMGNTEAFF.